The 10 T cell receptor beta chains below come from one sample, sequenced in a study of neurological immune-mediated disorders. TCRdb fed the 5' RACE reads into MiXCR, producing one record per CDR3 protein. The sample has about 79,000 distinct CDR3 sequences; 11% to 15% are singletons. The sequencing input was PBMCs. These receptors were obtained from a woman between 50 and 59 years old in good health.

The chain carries TRBV10-3 and TRBJ2-1, with TRBD1 matching 11 bases. This CDR3 region has 15 residues. The junction had 3 bases not matched to a gene; V was cut back by 8 bases and J by 0 bases. CDR1 and CDR2 (germline): ENHRY, SYGVKD. The CDR3 bases are TGTGCCATCGGGACAGGGGGAAGCTCCTACAATGAGCAGTTCTTC. It codes for CAIGTGGSSYNEQFF.

This clonotype was observed a few times. This rearrangement joins TRBV24-1 to TRBJ2-7; 7 nucleotides agree with TRBD1. V was pared by 4 bases and J by 4 bases, with 6 bases of the junction left unmatched. The CDR3 contains 14 residues. CDR1 is KGHDR, CDR2 SFDVKD, per germline. In DNA, the CDR3 is TGTGCCACCAGTGAAGCCGGGACAGTATACGAGCAGTACTTC. Translation: CATSEAGTVYEQYF.

This clonotype came up many times. The V and J genes are TRBV20-1 and TRBJ1-5; the D is unclear. The germline gives CDR1 DFQATT, CDR2 SNEGSKA (reference sequence). V lost 3 bases, J lost 0 bases, and 9 bases lay in between. CDR3 length equals 14 residues. CDR3 loop: CSARKGNSNQPQHF. In DNA, the CDR3 is TGCAGTGCTAGGAAAGGGAATAGCAATCAGCCCCAGCATTTT.

The table lists this clonotype with a few counts. V and J are TRBV14 and TRBJ2-2; D unclear. CDR3 length: 14 residues. Trimming removed 0 bases from V and 7 bases from J, with 9 bases in between. The germline CDR1 and CDR2 sequences are SGHDN and FVKESK. The CDR3 region is CASSQDSFDGELFF. CDR3 DNA: TGTGCCAGCAGCCAAGACAGTTTTGACGGGGAGCTGTTTTTT. Based on the CDR3 plus reference TRBV14 and TRBJ2-2, the full variable domain is EAGVTQFPSHSVIEKGQTVTLRCDPISGHDNLYWYRRVMGKEIKFLLHFVKESKQDESGMPNNRFLAERTGGTYSTLKVQPAELEDSGVYFCASSQDSFDGELFFGEGSRLTVL.

This clonotype came up many times. The chain joins TRBV20-1 to TRBJ1-5; 11 positions match TRBD1. CDR3 length equals 15 residues. Germline V gene lookup returns CDR1 DFQATT and CDR2 SNEGSKA (reference sequence). With V trimmed by 0 bases and J by 6 bases, 4 bases remained unmatched. CDR3 protein: CSARDGTGGSQPQHF. CDR3 coding DNA: TGCAGTGCTAGAGATGGGACAGGGGGAAGTCAGCCCCAGCATTTT.

This clonotype has at least ten counts. This chain uses TRBV5-1 with TRBJ2-2; D gene unclear. Per germline, CDR1 SGHRS and CDR2 YFSETQ. This CDR3 comprises 13 residues. The germline V and J ends were trimmed by 0 bases and 8 bases, with 8 bases remaining between them. The CDR3 nucleotides are TGCGCCAGCAGCTTGGTAGTTGAAGGGGAGCTGTTTTTT. Amino acid sequence: CASSLVVEGELFF.

Remarks on this clonotype: Relative to the germline gene, one junction end is altered; a read error may explain this. This chain links TRBV20-1 with TRBJ2-3, with a tentative D call TRBD2 (6 bases). Germline CDR1 is DFQATT and CDR2 is SNEGSKA (reference sequence). The CDR3 contains 14 residues. CDR3 in DNA: TGCAGTGGGTTTCTTAGCGGAAGCGAAGATATGCAGTATTTT. Translated, it gives CSGFLSGSEDMQYF.

This clonotype has a handful of counts. The rearrangement uses TRBV20-1 and TRBJ2-3; D ambiguous. The CDR3 spans 16 residues. Germline V lookup: CDR1 DFQATT, CDR2 SNEGSKA (reference sequence). Trimming took 5 bases from V and 2 from J, leaving 20 bases between them. DNA of the CDR3: TGCAGTGCTCCAACCGGGCCACTAAGGAACACAGATACGCAGTATTTT. This translates into CSAPTGPLRNTDTQYF.

In its sample, this clonotype was seen once. A clone one base away is much larger, so this may be a read error. The genes are TRBV28 and TRBJ2-3; no reliable D call. V lost 2 bases and J 6 bases, leaving 9 bases between the germline ends. The germline V gene encodes CDR1 MDHEN and CDR2 SYDVKM. The CDR3 has 13 amino acids. CDR3 in DNA: TGTGCCAGCAGTTTACACCGCTCGGATACGCAGTATTTT. Protein sequence: CASSLHRSDTQYF. The whole variable domain, remainder taken from reference TRBV28 and TRBJ2-3, is DVKVTQSSRYLVKRTGEKVFLECVQDMDHENMFWYRQDPGLGLRLIYFSYDVKMKEKGDIPEGYSVSREKKERFSLILESASTNQTSMYLCASSLHRSDTQYFGPGTRLTVL.

On this clonotype: One junction end disagrees with the germline gene, perhaps due to a read error. The rearrangement joins TRBV7-6 to TRBJ2-2, with D tentatively TRBD1 or TRBD2 (6 bases each). CDR3 length: 18 amino acids. Germline lookup yields CDR1 SGHVS and CDR2 FNYEAQ. DNA for the CDR3: TGTGCCAGCAGCTTAGGAACCGGGGGCATAGTGGGCACCGGGGAGTTGTTTTTT. This sequence encodes CASSLGTGGIVGTGELFF.